The rows below give T cell receptor beta chains drawn from one sample of a study of graft-versus-host responses after intestinal transplantation. The method was immunoSEQ multiplex PCR; TCRdb's version includes in-frame clones alone and lacks a portion of them. The table lists 75,000 to 100,000 clones, roughly 86% of them singletons. The material sequenced was PBMCs, taken 255 days after intestinal transplant. The receptor source for this set is a human patient who received an intestinal transplant, so some T cells may come from the graft donor. Each CDR3 is given with its conserved first and last residue. Fields, in order: V gene, J gene, CDR3 protein.

>TRBV27|TRBJ2-7
CAFAKRDRYEQYF
>TRBV28|TRBJ1-2
CASSHSYGYTF
>TRBV7-9|TRBJ2-7
CASSREGQGAYEQYF
>TRBV27|TRBJ2-7
CASGRTGAYEQYF
>TRBV6-1|TRBJ2-2
CASSEGLAGGHGISGELFF
>TRBV9|TRBJ1-2
CASTSWGRATSF
>TRBV6-6|TRBJ1-6
CASHVGWGINSPLHF
>TRBV2|TRBJ2-2
CASGLLNTGELFF
>TRBV6-5|TRBJ2-7
CASSYSKTGTYEQYF
>TRBV2|TRBJ2-5
CASTHLRGLDETQYF
>TRBV14|TRBJ1-2
CASSPTANYGYTF
>TRBV29-1|TRBJ2-1
CSVDLLGVRSGNEQFF
>TRBV4-2|TRBJ2-6
CASSPRWAGARMVSGANVLTF
>TRBV27|TRBJ2-2
CASRPGANTGELFF
>TRBV2|TRBJ2-5
CASSGGPETQYF
>TRBV30|TRBJ1-2
CAWRWRGAGGYTF